The clone carrying this T cell receptor (beta chain) showed up many times. This record comes from a study of metastatic and nonmetastatic thyroid tumors. Each patient went into thyroid surgery without having received any treatment. V was pared by 6 bases and J by 5 bases, with 14 bases between. The CDR3 contains 12 residues. The V gene's germline CDR1 is DFQATT and CDR2 SNEGSKA (reference sequence). In the authors' workflow: A classifier for distant metastasis in papillary thyroid cancer was constructed using CDR3 differences observed across clinicopathological groups. Using MiXCR, TCRdb reanalyzed the PCR reads. The V and J calls here are based on TCRdb, not the publication. Here the sample spans about 23,000 clones, about 20% being singletons.

The TCR comes from a female donor with papillary thyroid cancer or a benign thyroid nodule (not recorded which). Some clones in this sample may be carry-over from other donors' samples. The sequenced sample was blood. This rearrangement joins TRBV20-1 to TRBJ2-7; D not certain. Here the CDR3 reads CSARRTAHEQYF. The CDR3 region has the DNA TGCAGTGCACGACGGACGGCCCACGAGCAGTACTTC.